The present entry profiles one TCR beta chain with its context. Its antigen is not yet known. Per-base qualities were not stored, and no clone one base away is much larger. The data were obtained in a study of shared clonotypes between healthy human individuals (dated by TCRdb to the early 2020s). Broadly, across the study: A few men and two women, aged 18 to 49 years, made up the cohort. For each donor, three plates each were used for CD4 naive and CD4 memory, two plates were used for CD8 naive, and one plate was used for CD8 memory. To estimate repertoire size and how much clonotype sharing occurs between individuals, the study deeply sequenced the blood TCR repertoires of a handful of healthy adults. Different laboratories and diverse techniques were used to prepare libraries and sequence TCR repertoires, to increase sequencing depth and limit assay-specific biases. Leukapheresis yielded between about 0.85 and 9 billion PBMCs per donor. The full study reports these points: Incomplete sequencing was indicated by rarefaction of sorted-subset datasets, despite the large sequencing depth. Pairwise subsampling led to the expectation that sequencing depth would affect the degree of clonotype sharing among donors. Because the study included a small number of donors, the genetic and exposure-history diversity represented was limited. Sampling was restricted to blood, and TCR repertoires in tissue are likely to differ from TCR repertoires in blood. Higher generation probabilities were observed for clonotypes shared by all four sorted-subset donors than for non-shared clonotypes. Roughly 5% of naive CD4, around 3.6% of naive CD8, approximately 2% of memory CD4, and around 0.42% of memory CD8 clonotypes were shared across a few donors. Naive subsets generally had larger estimated clonotype richness than memory subsets.

The junction carries 13 bases between V and J, which are trimmed by 0 bases and 2 bases respectively. The CDR3, from cysteine to phenylalanine, totals 17 residues. This entry keeps only the CDR3 DNA: 51 bases, framed from base 1. CDR1 and CDR2, per the germline V gene, are SGHDN and FVKESK. Using the deep immunoSEQ assay, TCR CDR3 regions were amplified from genomic DNA by multiplex PCR. For each cell subset, the extracted genomic DNA was distributed evenly across all wells of several immunoSEQ 96-well plates, and each plate served as one replicate. For sorted subsets, around 0.2 ug of genomic DNA, equivalent to some 30,000 T cell genomes, went into each replicate PCR. Purified libraries were quantified with a Qubit 3.0 fluorometer, sized on a Bioanalyzer 2100, and re-quantified with the KAPA Library Quantification kit. Each immunoSEQ 96-well plate was sequenced on its own single-read 150-cycle Illumina NextSeq 550 flow cell. In the authors' own workflow: Because only junctional sequences without quality scores were contained in the immunoSEQ output, filtering matching that applied to full-length reads could not be performed. Sequences were annotated with PyIR, a Python wrapper for IgBLAST v1.9, and V/J genes and CDR3 were assigned using IMGT germline references. Any read was removed if the V/J assignment was weak (E-value above 1e-6), the CDR3 was missing, or the read contained stop codons, out-of-frame junctions, or ambiguous translated residues. A V3J clonotype was defined by an identical inferred V gene, J gene, and CDR3 amino acid sequence. To compute the percentage overlap between repertoires, the number of shared unique clonotypes was divided by the size of the smaller repertoire. Repertoire richness was assessed with RTK rarefaction, the Chao1 estimator, and Recon v2.1 estimates of unobserved clonotypes. For all TCRbeta clonotypes obtained by the gDNA method from a few donors, generation probabilities were computed with OLGA. Here the immuneACCESS table is served through TCRdb, limited to in-frame sequences with V and J called. Missing clones are a known gap in these copies; in checked studies unresolved V genes cover under half, and the rest lacks a known reason. That table furnishes V, J and clone size, whereas the DNA furnished D and trimming. For this sample there are 1 million to 1.3 million clones; approximately 78% appear just once. The ten biggest clones cover 0.6% to 0.75% of the sample.

Donors were healthy HIV-negative adults with no recently reported acute infections or vaccinations. Every donor was a Caucasian adult living in Nashville, Tennessee, USA. CD4+ T cells were enriched through magnetic negative selection, after which naive cells were positively selected on CD45RA and the remaining negative fraction served as the memory subset. After blood collection by leukapheresis, PBMCs were isolated using Ficoll-Histopaque density gradient centrifugation and then cryopreserved in the vapor phase of liquid nitrogen. Purity and quantity of every magnetically sorted T cell population were checked by analytical flow cytometry. Genomic DNA was isolated from every sorted fraction and measured by UV absorbance on a Nanodrop 2000c.

The chain uses TRBV14 and TRBJ2-2; the D gene identity is not certain. The sample was memory CD4+ T cells from PBMCs. The sample's cell subset or site label, decoded: CD45RA-negative fraction. This TCR was sampled from a man younger than 35 in good health. Some clones in this sample may be carry-over from other donors' samples. The bases are TGTGCCAGCAGCCAAGATATTTACCAGGTTAACACCGGGGAGCTGTTTTTT. It translates as CASSQDIYQVNTGELFF.